The entry below describes one T cell receptor (beta chain). This clonotype was observed a few times. Its antigen is not yet known. Per-base quality was not reported, and no clone a single base away is much larger than it. These data come from a study of T cell repertoires in cytomegalovirus infection (dated by TCRdb to about 2019). Study-level background: Recently identified HLA-C-restricted CMV epitopes, whose presentation resists viral immunomodulation, were targeted by peptide stimulations together with well-studied HLA-B-restricted epitopes. The HLA type of each donor mattered for the analysis, because public TCR beta signatures pointed to carriage of CMV infection along with the matching HLA type. Study-wide findings and limitations: The ex vivo response was dominated by HLA-C-restricted CMV-specific TCR beta clonotypes, which also provided the single most frequent clonotype in two of eight donors. In both this cohort and an independent cohort of 352 donors, the cumulative frequency of public TCR beta family members distinguished carriers of CMV infection plus the relevant HLA type.

The sequencing machine was an Illumina HiSeq 1500. The raw public data were reprocessed by TCRdb itself: fastp quality trimming at Q25, MiXCR clonotype calling, in-frame beta chains only. Merged by CDR3 protein, the rows form single entries marked with the most common genes and DNA. In this sample the table shows roughly 160,000 distinct CDR3 sequences, 20% to 25% of which occur a single time. 25% of the sample comes from the top ten. V trim: 5 bases; J trim: 4 bases; unmatched bases: 7. The CDR3 holds 15 amino acids from the cysteine to the phenylalanine. The CDR3 DNA has 45 bases and is translated from base 1. The germline V gene sets CDR1 to SGHVS and CDR2 to FNYEAQ. Read against the paper, the sample's treatment or condition label means: in vitro stimulation with specific CMV peptide epitopes to enrich CMV-specific T cells.

The receptor was isolated from a human donor in good health (CMV status not recorded). Some clones in this sample may be carry-over from other donors' samples. Sequencing used CD8+ T cells from cultured PBMCs, obtained from culture after CMV antigen stimulation. In this chain, TRBV7-6 is recombined with TRBJ2-7, with 11 middle bases fitting TRBD2. CDR3 region: CASSTPGTSGYEQYF. Read as DNA, the sequence is TGTGCCAGCAGCACGCCCGGGACTAGCGGATACGAGCAGTACTTC. When the CDR3 is completed using the reference TRBV7-6 and TRBJ2-7 genes on either side, the full variable domain is GAGVSQSPRYKVTKRGQDVALRCDPISGHVSLYWYRQALGQGPEFLTYFNYEAQQDKSGLPNDRFSAERPEGSISTLTIQRTEQRDSAMYRCASSTPGTSGYEQYFGPGTRLTVT.